Detailed here is one T cell receptor (beta chain). The antigen is not known. Time point denoted: week 11, during vaccination. In every dose of vaccine, 300 ug of mutant IDH1 20-mer peptide was given alongside topical imiquimod. Method: immunoSEQ multiplex PCR; TCRdb's copy keeps in-frame clones and lacks some. The sample holds about 40,000 clones, 80% to 85% seen once. The source of the sample is a study of a mutant IDH1 vaccine in newly diagnosed glioma. Across the study: With temozolomide cycles, or 4-6 weeks after radiotherapy alone, vaccination was started.

Germline values: CDR1 SGHTA, CDR2 FQGNSA. Trimming pared 3 bases from V and 2 bases from J, leaving 14 bases between. The CDR3 is 15 amino acids. The input for sequencing was PBMCs, taken from a glioma patient whose treatment included an IDH1 peptide vaccine. The sequence was collected from a man in his forties with glioma. The chain uses TRBV7-2 and TRBJ2-7; D remains ambiguous. This CDR3 reads CASSLDAHPAYEQYF. The CDR3 DNA reads as TGTGCCAGCAGCTTGGACGCCCACCCCGCCTACGAGCAGTACTTC.